The T cell receptor beta chain described here comes from a study of regulatory and conventional T cells in RAG deficiency. Comments on this clone: The antigen is undetermined.

Germline lookup yields CDR1 SGHTA and CDR2 FQGNSA. V shed 0 bases and J 6 bases; nucleotides not matched to a gene: 7. This CDR3 spans 16 amino acids. Study-wide results and limits: Other subsets showed around 10-fold reductions, but Treg unique TCR beta sequences fell approximately 100-fold in these patients.

Blood CD4+ CD25-low CD127-high conventional T cells supplied the genomic DNA template. Measured with immunoSEQ multiplex PCR; TCRdb has only the in-frame clones, and not every one. The table lists tens of thousands of clones, 95% to 96% of them singletons. This sample also appeared in a second study, on regulatory T cells. In that study: Primers: 52 TRBV forward and 13 TRBJ reverse.

The chain is built from TRBV7-2 and TRBJ2-3, with TRBD2 identical over 9 bases. The clonotype comes from a human donor in good health. Sequenced: CD25- CD4+ T cells sorted from blood. The CDR3 sequence: CASSLAAGGPRDTQYF. The CDR3 DNA reads as TGTGCCAGCAGCTTAGCAGCGGGGGGCCCTAGGGATACGCAGTATTTT.